The 30 T cell receptor beta chains below were found in one sample sequenced in a study of T cells in Graves' hyperthyroidism and ophthalmopathy. Researchers took RNA transcripts and amplified the TCR beta CDR3 regions from them. A first-round RT-PCR of the TCR CDR3 used the HTBI primer set. A single record per CDR3 protein comes from TCRdb applying MiXCR to the multiplex PCR reads. The data hold approximately 400,000 distinct CDR3 sequences, with more than 11% observed a single time. The sample taken for sequencing was blood. These receptors came from a woman aged 55-69 years with Graves' hyperthyroidism.

The chain is built from TRBV6-1 and TRBJ2-4; the D is unclear. The germline gives CDR1 MNHNS, CDR2 SASEGT. The CDR3 consists of 19 residues. The V gene lost 1 base and the J gene lost 2 bases, with 21 bases spanning the gap. This CDR3 reads CASSEDRRTRTGPKNIQYF. In DNA, the CDR3 is TGTGCCAGCAGTGAAGATAGGCGCACGAGGACGGGCCCCAAAAACATTCAGTACTTC.

This clonotype was picked up many times. The chain combines TRBV5-6 with TRBJ2-3; 9 nucleotides match TRBD2. The ends lost 7 bases at V and 0 bases at J; junction bases unmatched: 6. The CDR3 loop spans 15 amino acids. Germline values: CDR1 SGHDT, CDR2 YYEEEE. In DNA, the CDR3 is TGTGCCAGCGGAACACTAGCGGGCAGCACAGATACGCAGTATTTT. Translating it yields CASGTLAGSTDTQYF.

This clonotype was seen at least ten times. The chain couples TRBV2 to TRBJ1-5; D might be TRBD1 (6 bases). The CDR3 is made up of 14 amino acids. Trimming stripped 4 bases from V and 4 bases from J, with 11 bases between. Germline V gene sequence: CDR1 SNHLY, CDR2 FYNNEI. The CDR3 sequence is CASSVGRGNQPQHF. The DNA of the CDR3 is TGTGCCAGCAGTGTGGGCAGGGGTAATCAGCCCCAGCATTTT.

This clonotype has at least ten counts. This chain links TRBV27 with TRBJ2-7; 8 bases agree with TRBD2. Germline V gives CDR1 MNHEY, CDR2 SMNVEV (reference sequence). With V trimmed by 4 bases and J by 3 bases, 5 bases remained unmatched. The CDR3 covers 14 residues. The CDR3 bases are TGTGCCAGCAGTTCCACCGGGACTAGCTACGAGCAGTACTTC. Residues: CASSSTGTSYEQYF.

About this clonotype itself: A clone one base away is much larger, so this may be a read error. The chain couples TRBV27 to TRBJ2-1, with D possibly TRBD2 on 6 matching bases. From germline, CDR1 is MNHEY and CDR2 SMNVEV (reference sequence). This CDR3 spans 14 amino acids. The CDR3 DNA sequence: TGTGCCAGCAGCTCCGGACTAATGTACAATGAGCAGTCCTTC. It is translated as CASSSGLMYNEQSF.

At least ten counts were recorded for this clonotype. The chain uses TRBV12-5 and TRBJ1-5, with unresolved D. This CDR3 has 15 residues. Germline CDR1 and CDR2: LGHNT and FRNRAP. Trimming shortened V by 7 bases and J by 2 bases, and 15 bases separated the two germline ends. CDR3 sequence reads: CASALGPPGNQPQHF. In nucleotides, the CDR3 is TGTGCTAGTGCCCTGGGCCCCCCGGGCAATCAGCCCCAGCATTTT.

This clonotype was picked up many times. This chain joins TRBV20-1 and TRBJ2-7; 12 nucleotides line up with TRBD2. V shed 6 bases and J 3 bases; nucleotides not matched to a gene: 9. In germline, CDR1 is DFQATT, CDR2 SNEGSKA (reference sequence). The CDR3 sequence is 15 residues long. The CDR3 loop is CSAPPSGRANYEQYF. The CDR3, as DNA: TGCAGTGCGCCGCCTAGCGGGAGGGCCAACTACGAGCAGTACTTC.

This clonotype occurred many times. The chain recombines TRBV30 with TRBJ2-3, with 8 bases that match TRBD2. CDR1 and CDR2 (germline): GTSNPN, SVGIG (reference sequence). With 7 bases clipped from V and 3 bases from J, the junction kept 18 bases outside the gene matches. The CDR3 has 17 residues. The CDR3 region has the DNA TGTGCCTTCCTCCCTCTGTCCGGTAGCGGGAAAACAGATACGCAGTATTTT. Translated, it gives CAFLPLSGSGKTDTQYF.

This clonotype occurred many times. The chain joins TRBV12-3 or TRBV12-4 to TRBJ1-6, with no clear D. The CDR3 totals 18 residues. V lost 0 bases to trimming and J lost 5 bases, with 17 bases between them. The CDR3 spells CASSLAQSLPVNNSPLHF. DNA for the CDR3: TGTGCCAGCAGTTTAGCGCAAAGTCTCCCGGTCAATAATTCACCCCTCCACTTT.

In its sample, this clonotype was seen many times. The CDR3 coding sequence is TGTGCCAGCTCACCACGGCCCTACGAGCAGTACTTC. Protein sequence: CASSPRPYEQYF. This chain links TRBV12-3 or TRBV12-4 with TRBJ2-7; D unclear. The V end was cut by 8 bases, the J end by 2 bases, with 10 bases between. The CDR3 is 12 residues long.

The sample holds many counts of this clonotype. The V and J genes are TRBV7-8 and TRBJ2-7; D is ambiguous. V gave up 2 bases and J gave up 0 bases, with 8 bases separating them. Looked up from germline, CDR1 is SGHVS and CDR2 is FQNEAQ. The CDR3 has 14 amino acids. This CDR3 is CASSLMGGSYEQYF. CDR3 coding DNA: TGTGCCAGCAGCTTAATGGGCGGCTCCTACGAGCAGTACTTC.

This clonotype was counted at least ten times. The rearrangement links TRBV28 to TRBJ2-7; 9 nucleotides match TRBD2. Germline CDR1 reads MDHEN; CDR2 reads SYDVKM. The CDR3 runs to 13 residues. Unmatched junction bases numbered 6, after V lost 8 bases and J lost 4 bases. The CDR3 reads CASATSGSYEQYF. The CDR3 DNA reads TGTGCCAGCGCGACTAGCGGCTCATACGAGCAGTACTTC.

This clonotype was counted many times. The chain couples TRBV7-9 to TRBJ2-5, with 9 bases aligning to TRBD2. The V gene end was trimmed by 2 bases and the J gene end by 5 bases; junction bases not matched to a gene: 9. This CDR3 is built from 16 residues. In germline, CDR1 is SEHNR, CDR2 FQNEAQ (reference sequence). CDR3 sequence reads: CASSLRAGGPVETQYF. The CDR3 DNA reads as TGTGCCAGCAGCTTAAGGGCGGGAGGGCCCGTGGAGACCCAGTACTTC.

The chain has TRBV7-2 and TRBJ2-3; D uncertain. With 4 bases removed from V and 5 bases from J, the gap between germline ends came to 10 bases. The CDR3 sequence is 13 residues long. The germline V gene has CDR1 SGHTA and CDR2 FQGNSA. CDR3 loop: CASSSLSGDTQYF. The DNA of the CDR3 is TGTGCCAGCAGCTCTCTCTCAGGAGATACGCAGTATTTT.

This clonotype was found a few times. The genes are TRBV19 and TRBJ1-1; D is ambiguous. CDR3 size: 14 residues. Between the trimmed V and J ends, which lost 1 base and 5 bases, there was a span of 11 bases. The V gene's germline CDR1 is LNHDA and CDR2 SQIVND (reference sequence). The CDR3 region is CASSIGVGRTEAFF. The CDR3 DNA is TGTGCCAGTAGTATAGGCGTCGGGAGGACTGAAGCTTTCTTT.

The table lists this clonotype with many counts. The chain links TRBV13 to TRBJ2-7; 14 bases align to TRBD2. J gave up 4 bases and V 4 bases, and 9 bases lay outside the gene matches. The CDR3 consists of 17 residues. The germline gives CDR1 PRHDT, CDR2 FYEKMQ (reference sequence). CDR3 in amino acids: CASSSDGTSGSRYEQYF. In DNA, the CDR3 is TGTGCCAGCAGCTCAGACGGGACTAGCGGGAGTAGGTACGAGCAGTACTTC.

The chain couples TRBV7-4 to TRBJ2-5, with 10 bases matching TRBD1. This CDR3 has 15 residues. Per the germline V gene, CDR1 is SGHVT and CDR2 is SQSDAQ. The V gene end was trimmed by 5 bases and the J gene end by 5 bases; junction bases not matched to a gene: 8. The CDR3, as DNA: TGTGCCAGCAGCCAGATGGGACAGGGGTGGGAGACCCAGTACTTC. Encoded protein: CASSQMGQGWETQYF.

This clonotype was counted ten times or more. This chain connects TRBV6-1 to TRBJ1-2, with 7 bases aligning to TRBD1. Germline-derived CDR1 and CDR2 are MNHNS and SASEGT. The V segment lost 11 bases and the J segment 4 bases; nucleotides outside the gene matches: 10. CDR3 length: 13 amino acids. The CDR3 spells CAARQGLGYGYTF. Here the CDR3 DNA reads TGTGCCGCAAGACAGGGCCTAGGCTATGGCTACACCTTC.

The chain links TRBV11-2 to TRBJ2-2, with 13 bases aligning to TRBD2. Trimming at V came to 1 base and at J to 5 bases, leaving 7 bases not matched to a gene. The CDR3 has 18 residues. Germline V lookup: CDR1 SGHAT, CDR2 FQNNGV. CDR3 nucleotides: TGTGCCAGCAGCTTAGTAGGACTAGCGGGAGCTCGTACCGGGGAGCTGTTTTTT. This encodes CASSLVGLAGARTGELFF. Looking up the rest from reference TRBV11-2 and TRBJ2-2 gives the full variable domain: EAGVAQSPRYKIIEKRQSVAFWCNPISGHATLYWYQQILGQGPKLLIQFQNNGVVDDSQLPKDRFSAERLKGVDSTLKIQPAKLEDSAVYLCASSLVGLAGARTGELFFGEGSRLTVL.

This rearrangement joins TRBV29-1 to TRBJ2-3; D is possibly TRBD1 or TRBD2 (6 bases each). There are 13 residues in the CDR3. Germline V gene data show CDR1 as SQVTM and CDR2 as ANQGSEA. V was pared by 7 bases and J by 0 bases, with 11 bases between. In DNA form, the CDR3 reads TGCAGCGCCGGGGGCGGGAGCACAGATACGCAGTATTTT. It encodes CSAGGGSTDTQYF.

At least ten counts were recorded for this clonotype. The rearrangement links TRBV20-1 to TRBJ1-6; D call uncertain. Germline lookup yields CDR1 DFQATT and CDR2 SNEGSKA (reference sequence). The V end lost 0 bases, the J end lost 7 bases, and 10 bases lay between the germline ends. The length of the CDR3 is 14 residues. CDR3 loop: CSARDHVGNSPLHF. The CDR3 DNA reads as TGCAGTGCTAGAGATCATGTGGGGAATTCACCCCTCCACTTT.

J is TRBJ1-5 and V is TRBV4-2; 7 bases are a match to TRBD1. Germline trimming cut 4 bases from V and 0 bases from J; bases unmatched to any gene: 9. CDR3 length: 17 residues. Germline CDR1 LGHNA, CDR2 YNFKEQ. CDR3 amino acids: CASSLGDSWYSNQPQHF. The CDR3 coding sequence is TGTGCCAGCAGCCTCGGGGACAGTTGGTATAGCAATCAGCCCCAGCATTTT.

This clonotype came up a few times. A much larger clone differs by one base, so this may be a read error. The CDR3 does not close with the conserved phenylalanine or tryptophan, likely indicating a read error. V and J are TRBV12-5 and TRBJ2-5; 7 bases fit TRBD1. There are 14 residues in the CDR3. Germline assignment: CDR1 LGHNT and CDR2 FRNRAP. V shed 4 bases and J 1 base; nucleotides not matched to a gene: 3. CDR3 sequence: CASGWWDSQETQYS. CDR3 nucleotide sequence: TGTGCTAGTGGTTGGTGGGACAGCCAAGAGACCCAGTACTCC.

In the case of this clonotype: The junction departs from germline at one end; a sequencing error may be responsible. The rearrangement uses TRBV27 and TRBJ1-6; 12 positions agree with TRBD1. This CDR3 comprises 16 residues. CDR1 MNHEY and CDR2 SMNVEV come from the germline V gene (reference sequence). DNA for the CDR3: TGTGCCAGCAGTGCTTTAATCTCCGGGACAGGGGGCAGGGTCGACTTT. Translation: CASSALISGTGGRVDF.

This clonotype was picked up many times. This chain uses TRBV7-3 with TRBJ2-2, with 7 nucleotides matching TRBD1. The V gene end was trimmed by 5 bases and the J gene end by 6 bases; junction bases not matched to a gene: 3. CDR3 size: 13 residues. Germline loops: CDR1 SGHTA, CDR2 FQGTGA. CDR3 DNA: TGTGCCAGCAGCACCGACAGGGCCGGGGAGCTGTTTTTT. It is translated as CASSTDRAGELFF.

V is TRBV9 and J is TRBJ2-7; TRBD2 agrees at 9 bases. Trimming removed 0 bases from V and 5 bases from J; junction bases left unmatched: 9. Germline V gene sequence: CDR1 SGDLS, CDR2 YYNGEE. This CDR3 region has 16 residues. CDR3 in DNA: TGTGCCAGCAGCGTAGGTCTAGCGGGATATTCGGACGAGCAGTACTTC. Amino acid sequence: CASSVGLAGYSDEQYF.

This clonotype was counted at least ten times. The chain is built from TRBV12-3 or TRBV12-4 and TRBJ2-7; the match to TRBD1 covers 8 bases. The CDR3 length is 14 residues. V gave up 3 bases and J gave up 4 bases; unmatched junction bases: 5. CDR3 coding DNA: TGTGCCAGCAGTTTTATGACAGGGGAGTACGAGCAGTACTTC. Amino acids: CASSFMTGEYEQYF.

The DNA of the CDR3 is TGTGCCAGCAGCTTTCCCCCGGGACTAGTGCCCTACAATGAGCAGTTCTTC. This gives the protein CASSFPPGLVPYNEQFF. The V call is TRBV7-9, the J call TRBJ2-1; 8 bases line up with TRBD2. Germline CDR1 reads SEHNR; CDR2 reads FQNEAQ (reference sequence). Trimming removed 3 bases from V and 2 bases from J; junction bases left unmatched: 9. The CDR3 has 17 residues. Full variable domain (outside the CDR3, taken from reference TRBV7-9 and TRBJ2-1): DTGVSQNPRHKITKRGQNVTFRCDPISEHNRLYWYRQTLGQGPEFLTYFQNEAQLEKSRLLSDRFSAERPKGSFSTLEIQRTEQGDSAMYLCASSFPPGLVPYNEQFFGPGTRLTVL.

This clonotype was observed at least ten times. This chain uses TRBV20-1 with TRBJ2-1, with D perhaps matching TRBD2 (5 bases). CDR3 length: 17 amino acids. The V and J ends lost 0 bases and 0 bases respectively, with 15 bases between them. Germline assignment: CDR1 DFQATT and CDR2 SNEGSKA (reference sequence). CDR3 nucleotide sequence: TGCAGTGCTAGAGATCGTGATAGCGTGAGCTCCTACAATGAGCAGTTCTTC. Translating it yields CSARDRDSVSSYNEQFF.

This clonotype was seen many times. The genes are TRBV20-1 and TRBJ1-6, with a tentative D call TRBD1 (6 bases). CDR3 size: 15 residues. Germline V gene data show CDR1 as DFQATT and CDR2 as SNEGSKA (reference sequence). The ends were cut back, 0 bases at V and 6 bases at J, with 12 bases in the middle. CDR3 in amino acids: CSARDLRTANSPLHF. CDR3 sequence (DNA): TGCAGTGCTAGAGATCTCAGGACAGCTAATTCACCCCTCCACTTT.